This T cell receptor beta chain was sequenced during a study of monozygotic twins with inflammatory bowel disease. CDR1 is SGHAT and CDR2 is FQNNGV in the germline V gene. This CDR3 has 15 amino acids. Approximately 3,600 ng of total RNA went into each TCR library. TCRdb reprocessed the 5' RACE reads, with one entry per CDR3 protein and no DNA. The table for this sample gives over 90,000 distinct CDR3 sequences. The sample taken for sequencing was blood. The TCR comes from a human donor with ulcerative colitis or Crohn's disease, or a healthy co-twin of an affected twin (not recorded which). The genes are TRBV11-2 and TRBJ2-1; no DNA is available, so the TRBD2 call from TCRdb remains unchecked. This chain's CDR3 is CASSLVSGARNEQFF.